A selection of T cell receptor beta chains follows, all from one sample in a study of T-cell reconstitution after alpha-beta-depleted transplantation in children. TCRdb processed the PCR reads anew with MiXCR; each CDR3 protein has one entry. Among 420,000 or so distinct CDR3 sequences, roughly 11% were seen once, and the ten largest hold 4.5% to 6%. The sequenced sample was PBMCs from the stem cell graft donor, obtained from the stem cell graft. Receptors originate from a human donor who donated a stem cell graft to a child with acute myeloid leukemia. CDR3s include the opening cysteine and the closing phenylalanine or tryptophan. A D gene is named only where the DNA matches it firmly. Some rows have no size entry. The others give once, few or many, or a class for an expanded clone.

j_call | clone_size | d_call | v_call | cdr3_aa | cdr3_nt
TRBJ2-1 | NA | TRBD1 | TRBV11-2 | CASSSPASGTGNYNEQFF | TGTGCCAGCAGCTCTCCCGCATCCGGGACAGGGAACTACAATGAGCAGTTCTTC
TRBJ2-2 | many | TRBD1 | TRBV25-1 | CASSSTDRVYSGELFF | TGTGCCAGCAGTTCCACCGACAGGGTTTATAGCGGGGAGCTGTTTTTT
TRBJ2-1 | NA | NA | TRBV7-2 | CASSPHPDGYNEQFF | TGTGCCAGCAGCCCACACCCGGACGGGTACAATGAGCAGTTCTTC
TRBJ1-4 | few | NA | TRBV20-1 | CSARVREKLFF | TGCAGTGCTAGAGTTAGAGAAAAACTGTTTTTT
TRBJ1-1 | NA | NA | TRBV5-1 | CASSLAPVNTEAFF | TGCGCCAGCAGCTTGGCTCCGGTGAACACTGAAGCTTTCTTT
TRBJ2-2 | few | TRBD1 | TRBV12-3/TRBV12-4 | CASSIGQGRNTGELFF | TGTGCCAGCAGTATCGGACAGGGAAGGAACACCGGGGAGCTGTTTTTT
TRBJ1-2 | many | TRBD1 | TRBV20-1 | CSAPAGQGVYGYTF | TGCAGTGCTCCGGCGGGGCAGGGGGTCTATGGCTACACCTTC
TRBJ2-1 | NA | TRBD2 | TRBV5-1 | CASTHPRTSGRGYNEQFF | TGCGCCAGCACTCACCCTAGGACTAGCGGGAGGGGTTACAATGAGCAGTTCTTC
TRBJ1-1 | NA | TRBD1 | TRBV7-9 | CASSSGQGILTEAFF | TGTGCCAGCAGCTCGGGACAGGGGATCCTCACTGAAGCTTTCTTT
TRBJ2-6 | few | NA | TRBV6-5 | CASSYAGNSGANVLTF | TGTGCCAGCAGTTACGCAGGGAACTCTGGGGCCAACGTCCTGACTTTC
TRBJ2-1 | few | TRBD2 | TRBV29-1 | CSVTSGENNEQFF | TGCAGCGTGACTAGCGGGGAAAACAATGAGCAGTTCTTC
TRBJ2-2 | many | TRBD1 | TRBV7-3 | CASSPTTGGTNTGELFF | TGTGCCAGCAGCCCAACCACAGGGGGGACGAACACCGGGGAGCTGTTTTTT
TRBJ1-4 | NA | NA | TRBV5-1 | CASRREGSEKLFF | TGCGCCAGCCGTCGGGAGGGCTCTGAAAAACTGTTTTTT
TRBJ2-7 | many | TRBD2 | TRBV20-1 | CSAGLRSGNYEQYF | TGCAGTGCCGGCTTGAGGAGCGGGAACTACGAGCAGTACTTC
TRBJ2-7 | NA | NA | TRBV25-1 | CASSDVGTQSYEQYF | TGTGCCAGCAGTGATGTCGGGACACAGAGCTACGAGCAGTACTTC
TRBJ1-4 | many | TRBD1 | TRBV5-5 | CASSIGQGDEKLFF | TGTGCCAGCAGCATAGGACAGGGGGATGAAAAACTGTTTTTT
TRBJ2-5 | few | TRBD1 | TRBV25-1 | CASSTIDREQTQYF | TGTGCCAGCAGTACCATTGACAGGGAGCAGACCCAGTACTTC
TRBJ2-1 | NA | TRBD2 | TRBV29-1 | CSVGGGGEQFF | TGCAGCGTTGGGGGGGGAGGTGAGCAGTTCTTC
TRBJ1-5 | NA | NA | TRBV4-1 | CASSQDAQGPDQPQHF | TGCGCCAGCAGCCAAGATGCGCAGGGCCCCGATCAGCCCCAGCATTTT
TRBJ1-5 | NA | NA | TRBV9 | CASSVAPGSNQPQHF | TGTGCCAGCAGCGTAGCCCCAGGTAGCAATCAGCCCCAGCATTTT
TRBJ1-6 | many | NA | TRBV12-3/TRBV12-4 | CASMRGDNSPLHF | TGTGCCAGCATGAGGGGGGATAATTCACCCCTCCACTTT
TRBJ2-2 | NA | NA | TRBV5-6 | CASSFFVYRDTGELFF | TGTGCCAGCAGCTTCTTCGTCTACCGGGACACCGGGGAGCTGTTTTTT
TRBJ2-1 | NA | TRBD2 | TRBV6-4 | CAISESSGVSGGREQFF | TGTGCCATCAGTGAGTCGAGTGGGGTAAGCGGGGGCCGGGAGCAGTTCTTC
TRBJ2-3 | many | NA | TRBV3-1 | CASSQGTGTTDTQYF | TGTGCCAGCAGCCAAGGGACGGGGACCACAGATACGCAGTATTTT
TRBJ2-2 | few | NA | TRBV29-1 | CSVTRTGRELFF | TGCAGCGTCACTAGGACTGGCCGGGAGCTGTTTTTT
TRBJ1-1 | many | NA | TRBV29-1 | CSVEGGTNTEAFF | TGCAGCGTTGAGGGGGGCACGAACACTGAAGCTTTCTTT
TRBJ2-1 | many | NA | TRBV5-1 | CASSLGPANEQFF | TGCGCCAGCAGCTTGGGCCCAGCCAATGAGCAGTTCTTC